This TCR beta chain was sequenced during a study of cytomegalovirus exposure and HLA in healthy donors. Across the study: An earlier analysis identified 110 million or so unique TCR beta sequences in some 180 million T cells. Points from the study as a whole: Later genetic work tied a missense DCLRE1C variant to beta-chain V and J trimming. In a later analysis, CMV-associated beta chains were mostly HLA-associated, it appeared.

The length of the CDR3 is 15 residues. Trimming cost V 1 base and J 5 bases; bases outside gene matches: 4. Germline lookup yields CDR1 MNHNS and CDR2 SASEGT. This PCR relied on a set of 60 Vbeta primers and 13 Jbeta primers. Using immunoSEQ multiplex PCR, the repertoire was profiled, and TCRdb retains in-frame clones only, with some absent. The sample lists 130,000 to 150,000 clones; roughly 80% were seen once. About this clone itself: The antigen is undetermined.

The specimen was PBMCs. The sequence derives from a woman in her fifties or sixties in good health and CMV-seropositive. The chain has TRBV6-1 and TRBJ2-5; 10 nucleotides match TRBD1. The CDR3 region has the DNA TGTGCCAGCAGTGAAGGACAGGGGGCTTGGGAGACCCAGTACTTC. Translating it yields CASSEGQGAWETQYF.